The sequence of this T cell receptor beta chain was determined in a study of T cell responses to AZD1222 COVID-19 vaccine. To note about this clone: Its antigen is currently unknown.

Findings of the study overall: The study found vaccine-associated CD4 TCRs spanning spike, dominant at 160-218 and 743-854. White British people made up most donors, females outnumbered males, and clonal diversity was possibly underestimated. Spike-specific TCR breadth and depth both grew after two AZD1222 doses.

V was cut by 4 bases and J by 7 bases, with 12 bases left in between. This CDR3 has 13 amino acids. Clones were read by immunoSEQ multiplex PCR, and TCRdb kept only the in-frame ones, dropping some. The data hold 100,000 to 150,000 clones, with under 90% observed a single time. Source: peripheral blood, taken on day 0 of AZD1222 vaccination. The chain has TRBV12-3 or TRBV12-4 and TRBJ2-3; either TRBD1 or TRBD2 may supply D (5 bases each). This TCR was recovered from an adult in good health. The CDR3, as DNA: TGTGCCAGCAGTTCCGCCGGGGCGTATACGCAGTATTTT. Amino acids: CASSSAGAYTQYF.